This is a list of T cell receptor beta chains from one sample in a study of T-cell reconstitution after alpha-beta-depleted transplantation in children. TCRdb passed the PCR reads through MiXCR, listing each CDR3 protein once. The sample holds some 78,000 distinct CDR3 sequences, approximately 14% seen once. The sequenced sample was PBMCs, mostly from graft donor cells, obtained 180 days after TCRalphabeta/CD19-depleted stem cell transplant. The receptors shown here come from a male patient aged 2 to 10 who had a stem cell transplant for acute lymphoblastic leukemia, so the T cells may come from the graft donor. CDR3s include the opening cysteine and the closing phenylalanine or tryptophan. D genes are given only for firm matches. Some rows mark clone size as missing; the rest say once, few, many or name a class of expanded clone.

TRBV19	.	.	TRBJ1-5	CASSIARSRNQPQHF	TGTGCCAGTAGTATAGCCAGGTCTCGCAATCAGCCCCAGCATTTT
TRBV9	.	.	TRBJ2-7	CASSLGGRFYEQYF	TGTGCCAGCAGCCTCGGGGGACGTTTCTACGAGCAGTACTTC
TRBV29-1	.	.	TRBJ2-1	CSVWGGRNEQFF	TGCAGCGTCTGGGGGGGGCGGAATGAGCAGTTCTTC
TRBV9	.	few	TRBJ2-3	CASSARTDTQYF	TGTGCCAGCAGCGCTCGCACAGATACGCAGTATTTT
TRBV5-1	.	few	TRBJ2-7	CASSRAKQYF	TGCGCCAGCAGCCGCGCCAAGCAGTACTTC
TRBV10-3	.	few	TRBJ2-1	CAIKKLSGKQFF	TGTGCCATCAAAAAGCTCTCAGGGAAACAGTTCTTC
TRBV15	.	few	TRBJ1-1	CATSRDRPSEAFF	TGTGCCACCAGCAGAGATCGCCCTTCTGAAGCTTTCTTT
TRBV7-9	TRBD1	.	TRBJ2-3	CASSLGDRSTDTQYF	TGTGCCAGCAGCTTAGGGGACAGGAGCACAGATACGCAGTATTTT
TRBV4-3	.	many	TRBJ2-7	CASSHRLRDEQYF	TGCGCCAGCAGCCATAGATTACGGGACGAGCAGTACTTC
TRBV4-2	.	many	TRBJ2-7	CASSHTGSYEQYF	TGTGCCAGCAGTCATACAGGGTCCTACGAGCAGTACTTC
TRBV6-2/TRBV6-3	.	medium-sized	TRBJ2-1	CASLSLLNEQFF	TGTGCCAGCCTTAGTTTGCTCAATGAGCAGTTCTTC
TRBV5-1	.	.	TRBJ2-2	CASSLARLTNTGELFF	TGCGCCAGCAGCTTGGCCAGGCTTACTAACACCGGGGAGCTGTTTTTT
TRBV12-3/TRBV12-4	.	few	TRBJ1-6	CASRAGSSYNSPLHF	TGTGCCAGCAGGGCAGGGAGCTCCTATAATTCACCCCTCCACTTT
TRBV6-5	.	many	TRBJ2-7	CASSYSGSYEQYF	TGTGCCAGCAGTTACTCAGGGTCCTACGAGCAGTACTTC
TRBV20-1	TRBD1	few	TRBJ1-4	CSAAQGANEKLFF	TGCAGTGCCGCACAGGGGGCGAATGAAAAACTGTTTTTT
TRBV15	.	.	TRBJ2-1	CATSSGSSYNEQFF	TGTGCCACCAGCAGCGGGAGCTCCTACAATGAGCAGTTCTTC
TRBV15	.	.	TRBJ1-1	CATSRGGGTEAFF	TGTGCCACCAGCAGAGGGGGGGGTACTGAAGCTTTCTTT
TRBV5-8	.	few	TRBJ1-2	CASSFRRGFNYGYTF	TGTGCCAGCAGCTTCCGCAGGGGATTTAACTATGGCTACACCTTC
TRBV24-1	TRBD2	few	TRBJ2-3	CATSVPTSGRADTQYF	TGTGCCACCAGTGTTCCTACTAGCGGGAGGGCAGATACGCAGTATTTT
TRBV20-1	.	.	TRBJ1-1	CSARSGNTEAFF	TGCAGTGCTAGATCAGGGAACACTGAAGCTTTCTTT
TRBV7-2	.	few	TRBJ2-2	CASSLGGFSNTGELFF	TGTGCCAGCAGCTTAGGGGGTTTTTCGAACACCGGGGAGCTGTTTTTT
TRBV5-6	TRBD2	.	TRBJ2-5	CASSRRTSGKWGETQYF	TGTGCCAGCAGCCGGAGGACTAGCGGGAAGTGGGGGGAGACCCAGTACTTC
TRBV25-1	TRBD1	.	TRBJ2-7	CASAGQGAYEQYF	TGTGCCAGCGCCGGACAGGGGGCTTACGAGCAGTACTTC
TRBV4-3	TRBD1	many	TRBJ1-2	CASSQETGVHYGYTF	TGCGCCAGCAGCCAAGAAACAGGGGTACACTATGGCTACACCTTC
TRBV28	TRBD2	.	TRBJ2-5	CASSLSIHKRGQETQYF	TGTGCCAGCAGTTTATCGATACATAAGCGGGGGCAAGAGACCCAGTACTTC
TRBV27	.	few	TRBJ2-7	CASSPGGSSYEQYF	TGTGCCAGCAGTCCCGGGGGAAGCTCCTACGAGCAGTACTTC
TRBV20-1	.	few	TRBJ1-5	CSARWAGHQPQHF	TGCAGTGCTAGATGGGCAGGGCATCAGCCCCAGCATTTT
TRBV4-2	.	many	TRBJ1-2	CASSQDRGGGYTF	TGTGCCAGCAGCCAAGACAGGGGCGGAGGCTACACCTTC
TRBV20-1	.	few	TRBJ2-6	CSARDKVESGSSGANVLTF	TGCAGTGCTAGAGATAAGGTGGAGTCAGGTAGCTCTGGGGCCAACGTCCTGACTTTC
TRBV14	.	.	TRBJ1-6	CASSFGGASSLHF	TGTGCCAGCAGCTTCGGGGGGGCTTCTTCCCTCCACTTT
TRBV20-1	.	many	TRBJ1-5	CSARDTRGQPQHF	TGCAGTGCTAGAGATACGAGAGGGCAGCCCCAGCATTTT
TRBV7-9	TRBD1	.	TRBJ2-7	CASSKDRGVRNEQYF	TGTGCCAGCAGTAAAGACAGGGGCGTTCGTAACGAGCAGTACTTC
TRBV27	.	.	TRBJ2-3	CASSFWKGLAFNRDTQYF	TGTGCCAGCAGTTTTTGGAAGGGGCTAGCGTTCAACAGAGATACGCAGTATTTT
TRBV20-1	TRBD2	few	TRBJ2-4	CSAARGAGAGNIQYF	TGCAGTGCTGCAAGGGGAGCGGGGGCTGGGAACATTCAGTACTTC